This TCR beta chain appears in the sequencing data of a study of cytomegalovirus exposure and HLA in healthy donors. Study observations and caveats: According to a later analysis, donors in an Asian-associated ancestry cluster reportedly had fewer N-insertions than the approximately 720-donor mean.

The germline V and J ends were trimmed by 5 bases and 0 bases, with 9 bases remaining between them. Germline V gene lookup returns CDR1 MNHNY and CDR2 SVGAGI (reference sequence). This CDR3 has 14 amino acids. The study ran its PCR with 60 Vbeta and 13 Jbeta primers. As originally analysed: Roughly 73 million unique TCR beta chains, about 10 million of them shared, were counted by a later analysis. Clones were sequenced by immunoSEQ multiplex PCR, and TCRdb holds only the in-frame ones, with some missing. For V, J and clone size, that table is used; D and trimming come from the DNA. This sample has over 110,000 clones, with about four fifths found just once. Healthy bone marrow donors formed the donor group. This clone was counted between two and nine times. Its target is unknown.

The sequenced material came from PBMCs. The source is a male donor in good health and CMV-seronegative. The chain combines TRBV6-6 with TRBJ2-3, with D possibly matching TRBD2 (5 bases). The DNA of the CDR3 is TGTGCCAGCAGTACCGCGGGTAGCACAGATACGCAGTATTTT. This translates into CASSTAGSTDTQYF.